The rows below give T cell receptor beta chains drawn from one sample of a study of T cells after yellow fever vaccination. TCRdb used MiXCR to reprocess the 5' RACE reads, holding one entry per CDR3 protein. Of approximately 600,000 distinct CDR3 sequences in the sample, 12% were seen once. Sequencing was performed on PBMCs, taken on the day of the yellow fever booster vaccination. Every receptor here comes from a man younger than 45 who received the YFV17D yellow fever vaccine. Both conserved end residues are part of each CDR3. The order of the fields is clone size, V gene, J gene, D gene, CDR3 protein, CDR3 DNA. The D gene is left open where the match is weak. Clone size, where shown, is once, few, many, or a class for clones that have expanded.

clone size: .
V gene: TRBV15
J gene: TRBJ2-1
D gene: .
CDR3 protein: CATSRGASVHEQFF
CDR3 DNA: TGTGCCACCAGCAGAGGGGCTAGCGTCCATGAGCAGTTCTTC

clone size: few
V gene: TRBV3-1
J gene: TRBJ2-3
D gene: .
CDR3 protein: CASSQVSGTQYF
CDR3 DNA: TGTGCCAGCAGCCAAGTGTCTGGTACGCAGTATTTT

clone size: .
V gene: TRBV29-1
J gene: TRBJ2-1
D gene: TRBD1
CDR3 protein: CSGYRGRDEQFF
CDR3 DNA: TGCAGCGGCTACAGGGGGCGGGATGAGCAGTTCTTC

clone size: many
V gene: TRBV14
J gene: TRBJ2-2
D gene: .
CDR3 protein: CASSQGAANTGELFF
CDR3 DNA: TGTGCCAGCAGCCAAGGGGCAGCTAACACCGGGGAGCTGTTTTTT

clone size: many
V gene: TRBV7-2
J gene: TRBJ1-1
D gene: .
CDR3 protein: CASSLQGKGTEAFF
CDR3 DNA: TGTGCCAGCAGCTTACAGGGAAAGGGGACTGAAGCTTTCTTT

clone size: .
V gene: TRBV20-1
J gene: TRBJ1-5
D gene: TRBD1
CDR3 protein: CSALGQGGYQPQHF
CDR3 DNA: TGCAGTGCTTTAGGACAGGGGGGATATCAGCCCCAGCATTTT

clone size: .
V gene: TRBV20-1
J gene: TRBJ1-1
D gene: .
CDR3 protein: CSAREPANTEAFF
CDR3 DNA: TGCAGTGCTAGAGAACCAGCGAACACTGAAGCTTTCTTT

clone size: .
V gene: TRBV4-3
J gene: TRBJ2-3
D gene: .
CDR3 protein: CASAKQRGRTDTQYF
CDR3 DNA: TGCGCCAGCGCCAAACAACGGGGTCGGACAGATACGCAGTATTTT

clone size: few
V gene: TRBV5-1
J gene: TRBJ1-1
D gene: .
CDR3 protein: CASSLNGAGMNTEAFF
CDR3 DNA: TGCGCCAGCAGCTTGAACGGGGCGGGAATGAACACTGAAGCTTTCTTT

clone size: .
V gene: TRBV14
J gene: TRBJ2-7
D gene: .
CDR3 protein: CASSQDMDEQYF
CDR3 DNA: TGTGCCAGCAGCCAAGATATGGACGAGCAGTACTTC

clone size: many
V gene: TRBV5-1
J gene: TRBJ2-7
D gene: TRBD2
CDR3 protein: CASSVASGGGYEQYF
CDR3 DNA: TGCGCCAGCAGCGTGGCTAGCGGGGGAGGCTACGAGCAGTACTTC

clone size: .
V gene: TRBV10-3
J gene: TRBJ2-7
D gene: .
CDR3 protein: CAISMTATYEQYF
CDR3 DNA: TGTGCCATCAGTATGACGGCCACCTACGAGCAGTACTTC

clone size: few
V gene: TRBV5-4
J gene: TRBJ2-1
D gene: .
CDR3 protein: CASSSRDMNYNEQFF
CDR3 DNA: TGTGCCAGCAGCTCCCGGGACATGAATTACAATGAGCAGTTCTTC

clone size: .
V gene: TRBV19
J gene: TRBJ1-2
D gene: .
CDR3 protein: CASSISGYTF
CDR3 DNA: TGTGCCAGTAGTATCAGTGGCTACACCTTC

clone size: .
V gene: TRBV5-4
J gene: TRBJ1-1
D gene: .
CDR3 protein: CASSIEMGTEAFF
CDR3 DNA: TGTGCCAGCAGTATTGAGATGGGCACTGAAGCTTTCTTT

clone size: few
V gene: TRBV6-1
J gene: TRBJ2-3
D gene: TRBD2
CDR3 protein: CASSAGGPVTDTQYF
CDR3 DNA: TGTGCCAGCAGTGCGGGAGGGCCGGTTACAGATACGCAGTATTTT

clone size: few
V gene: TRBV7-2
J gene: TRBJ1-1
D gene: .
CDR3 protein: CASSSTRILNTEAFF
CDR3 DNA: TGTGCCAGCAGCTCAACCAGGATCCTGAACACTGAAGCTTTCTTT

clone size: .
V gene: TRBV20-1
J gene: TRBJ2-1
D gene: TRBD1
CDR3 protein: CSAMGQGAYEQFF
CDR3 DNA: TGCAGTGCTATGGGACAGGGGGCGTATGAGCAGTTCTTC

clone size: few
V gene: TRBV14
J gene: TRBJ2-1
D gene: .
CDR3 protein: CASSQHGLADDNEQFF
CDR3 DNA: TGTGCCAGCAGCCAACACGGATTAGCGGACGACAATGAGCAGTTCTTC

clone size: .
V gene: TRBV19
J gene: TRBJ2-7
D gene: TRBD1
CDR3 protein: CASSIKTGPYEQYF
CDR3 DNA: TGTGCCAGTAGTATCAAGACAGGGCCCTACGAGCAGTACTTC

clone size: few
V gene: TRBV7-6
J gene: TRBJ1-5
D gene: .
CDR3 protein: CASSLARFTGRFNQPQHF
CDR3 DNA: TGTGCCAGCAGCTTAGCGCGATTTACAGGGCGGTTTAATCAGCCCCAGCATTTT